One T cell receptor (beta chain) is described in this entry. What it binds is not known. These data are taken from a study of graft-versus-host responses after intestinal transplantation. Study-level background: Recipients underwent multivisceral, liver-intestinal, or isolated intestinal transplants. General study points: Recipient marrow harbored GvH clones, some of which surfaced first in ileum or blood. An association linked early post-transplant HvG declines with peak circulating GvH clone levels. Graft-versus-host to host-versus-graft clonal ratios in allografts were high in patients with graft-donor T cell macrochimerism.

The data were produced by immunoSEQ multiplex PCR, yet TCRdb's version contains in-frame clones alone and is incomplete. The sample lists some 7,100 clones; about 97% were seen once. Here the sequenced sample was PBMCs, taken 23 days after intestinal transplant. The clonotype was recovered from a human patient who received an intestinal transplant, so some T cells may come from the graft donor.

CDR3 loop: CASSDFQRETQYF. The CDR3 DNA reads as TGTGCCAGCAGTGACTTCCAGCGAGAGACCCAGTACTTC. The genes are TRBV6-1 and TRBJ2-5, with D hard to call. The CDR3 runs 13 residues. In germline, CDR1 is MNHNS, CDR2 SASEGT. Trimming took off 3 bases at V and 4 bases at J, with 9 bases between the two ends.